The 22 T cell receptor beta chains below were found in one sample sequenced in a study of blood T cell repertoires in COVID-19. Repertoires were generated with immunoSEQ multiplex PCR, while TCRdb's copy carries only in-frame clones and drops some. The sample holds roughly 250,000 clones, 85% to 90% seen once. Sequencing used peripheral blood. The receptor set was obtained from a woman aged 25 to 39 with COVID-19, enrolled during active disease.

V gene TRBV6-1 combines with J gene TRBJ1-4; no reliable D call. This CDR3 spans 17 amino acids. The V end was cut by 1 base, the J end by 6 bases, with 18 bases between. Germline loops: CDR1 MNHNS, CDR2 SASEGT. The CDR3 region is CASSEDLIAEPDEKLFF. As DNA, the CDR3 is TGTGCCAGCAGTGAAGACTTGATTGCGGAACCAGATGAAAAACTGTTTTTT.

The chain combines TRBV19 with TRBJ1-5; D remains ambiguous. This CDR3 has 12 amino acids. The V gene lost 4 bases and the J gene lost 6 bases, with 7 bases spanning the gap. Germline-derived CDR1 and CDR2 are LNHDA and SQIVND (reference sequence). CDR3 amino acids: CASSTRGQPQHF. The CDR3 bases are TGTGCCAGTAGTACCCGAGGTCAGCCCCAGCATTTT.

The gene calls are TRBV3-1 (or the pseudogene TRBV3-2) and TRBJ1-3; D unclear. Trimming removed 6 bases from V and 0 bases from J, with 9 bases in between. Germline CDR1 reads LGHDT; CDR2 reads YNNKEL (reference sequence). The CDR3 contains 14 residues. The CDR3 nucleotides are TGTGCCAGCAGTCCTGTCTTCTCTGGAAACACCATATATTTT. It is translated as CASSPVFSGNTIYF.

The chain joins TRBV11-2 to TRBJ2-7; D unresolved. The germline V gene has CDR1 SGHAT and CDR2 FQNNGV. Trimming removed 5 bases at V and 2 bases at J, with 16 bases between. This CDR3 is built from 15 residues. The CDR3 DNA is TGTGCCAGCAGCGCACTTGGTGGCACAGCCTACGAGCAGTACTTC. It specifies CASSALGGTAYEQYF.

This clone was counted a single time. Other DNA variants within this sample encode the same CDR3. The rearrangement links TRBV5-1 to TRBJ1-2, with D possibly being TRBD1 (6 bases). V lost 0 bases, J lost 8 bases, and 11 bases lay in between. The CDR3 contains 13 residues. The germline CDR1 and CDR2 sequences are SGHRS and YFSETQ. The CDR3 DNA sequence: TGCGCCAGCAGCTTGGTACAGGGAGACGGCTACACCTTC. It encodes CASSLVQGDGYTF.

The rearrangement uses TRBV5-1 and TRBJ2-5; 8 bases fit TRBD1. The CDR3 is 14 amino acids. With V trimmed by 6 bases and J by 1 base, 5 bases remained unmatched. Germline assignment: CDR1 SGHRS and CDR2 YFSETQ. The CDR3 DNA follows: TGCGCCAGCAACAGGGGGACCCGCCAAGAGACCCAGTACTTC. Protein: CASNRGTRQETQYF.

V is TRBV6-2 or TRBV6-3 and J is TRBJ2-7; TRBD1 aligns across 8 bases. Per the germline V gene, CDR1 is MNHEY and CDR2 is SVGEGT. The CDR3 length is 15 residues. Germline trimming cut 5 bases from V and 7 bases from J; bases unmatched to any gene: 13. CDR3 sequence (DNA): TGTGCCAGCAGTAGGACAGGGTCGTTTTCGAGGGAGCAGTACTTC. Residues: CASSRTGSFSREQYF.

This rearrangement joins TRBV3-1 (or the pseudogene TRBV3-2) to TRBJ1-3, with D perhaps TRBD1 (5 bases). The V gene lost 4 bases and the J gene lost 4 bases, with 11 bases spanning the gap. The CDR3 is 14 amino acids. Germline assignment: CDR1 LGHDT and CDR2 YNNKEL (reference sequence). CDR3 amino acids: CASSLRQSGNTIYF. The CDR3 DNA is TGTGCCAGCAGCCTTCGACAGTCCGGAAACACCATATATTTT.

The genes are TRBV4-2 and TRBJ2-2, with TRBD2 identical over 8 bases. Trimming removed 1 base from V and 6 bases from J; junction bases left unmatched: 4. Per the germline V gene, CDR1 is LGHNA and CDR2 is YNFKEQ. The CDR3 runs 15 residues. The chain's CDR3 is CASSQGAGAPGELFF. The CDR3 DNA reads TGTGCCAGCAGCCAAGGAGCGGGGGCCCCCGGGGAGCTGTTTTTT.

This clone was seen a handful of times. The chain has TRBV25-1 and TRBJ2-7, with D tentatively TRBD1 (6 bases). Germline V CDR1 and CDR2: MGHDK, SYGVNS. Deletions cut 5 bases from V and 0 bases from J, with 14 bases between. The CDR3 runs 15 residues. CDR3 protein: CASSSPRGPSYEQYF. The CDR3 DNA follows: TGTGCCAGCAGTAGCCCCAGGGGACCCTCCTACGAGCAGTACTTC.

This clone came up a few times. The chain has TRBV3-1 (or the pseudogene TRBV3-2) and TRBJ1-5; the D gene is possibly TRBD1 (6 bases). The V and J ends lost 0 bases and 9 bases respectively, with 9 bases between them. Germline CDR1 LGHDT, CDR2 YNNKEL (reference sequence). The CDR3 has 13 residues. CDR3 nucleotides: TGTGCCAGCAGCCAAGAACCACAGGGGCCCCAGCATTTT. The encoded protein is CASSQEPQGPQHF.

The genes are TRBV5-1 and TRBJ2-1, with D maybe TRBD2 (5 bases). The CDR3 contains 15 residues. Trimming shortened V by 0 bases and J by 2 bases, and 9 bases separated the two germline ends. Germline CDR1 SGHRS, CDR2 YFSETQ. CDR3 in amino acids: CASSLGLLTYNEQFF. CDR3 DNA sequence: TGCGCCAGCAGCTTGGGACTACTAACCTACAATGAGCAGTTCTTC. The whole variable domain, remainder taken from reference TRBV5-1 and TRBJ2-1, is KAGVTQTPRYLIKTRGQQVTLSCSPISGHRSVSWYQQTPGQGLQFLFEYFSETQRNKGNFPGRFSGRQFSNSRSEMNVSTLELGDSALYLCASSLGLLTYNEQFFGPGTRLTVL.

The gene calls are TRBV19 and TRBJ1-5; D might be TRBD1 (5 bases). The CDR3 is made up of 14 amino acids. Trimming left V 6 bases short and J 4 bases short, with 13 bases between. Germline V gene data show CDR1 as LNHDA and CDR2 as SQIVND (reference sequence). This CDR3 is CASRSDRRNQPQHF. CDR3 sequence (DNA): TGTGCCAGTAGATCAGACAGACGAAATCAGCCCCAGCATTTT.

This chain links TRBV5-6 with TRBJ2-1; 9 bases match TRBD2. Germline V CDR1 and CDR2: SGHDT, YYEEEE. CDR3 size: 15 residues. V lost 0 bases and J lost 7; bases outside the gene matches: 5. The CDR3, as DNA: TGTGCCAGCAGCTTGGATGCGGGGGGGCTTAATGAGCAGTTCTTC. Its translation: CASSLDAGGLNEQFF. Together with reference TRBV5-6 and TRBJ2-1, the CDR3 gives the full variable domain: DAGVTQSPTHLIKTRGQQVTLRCSPKSGHDTVSWYQQALGQGPQFIFQYYEEEERQRGNFPDRFSGHQFPNYSSELNVNALLLGDSALYLCASSLDAGGLNEQFFGPGTRLTVL.

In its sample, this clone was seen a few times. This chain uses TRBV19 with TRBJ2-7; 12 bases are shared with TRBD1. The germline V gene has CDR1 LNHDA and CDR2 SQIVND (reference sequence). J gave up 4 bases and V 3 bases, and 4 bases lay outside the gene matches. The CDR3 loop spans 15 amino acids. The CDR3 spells CASSMGTGGWYEQYF. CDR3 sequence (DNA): TGTGCCAGTAGTATGGGGACAGGGGGCTGGTACGAGCAGTACTTC. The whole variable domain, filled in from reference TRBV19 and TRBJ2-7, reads DGGITQSPKYLFRKEGQNVTLSCEQNLNHDAMYWYRQDPGQGLRLIYYSQIVNDFQKGDIAEGYSVSREKKESFPLTVTSAQKNPTAFYLCASSMGTGGWYEQYFGPGTRLTVT.

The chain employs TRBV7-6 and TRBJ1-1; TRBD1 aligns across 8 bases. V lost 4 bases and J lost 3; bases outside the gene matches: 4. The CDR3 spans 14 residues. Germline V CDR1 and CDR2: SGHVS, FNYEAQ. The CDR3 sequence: CASSSGQGHTEAFF. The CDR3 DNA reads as TGTGCCAGCAGCTCTGGACAGGGACACACTGAAGCTTTCTTT.

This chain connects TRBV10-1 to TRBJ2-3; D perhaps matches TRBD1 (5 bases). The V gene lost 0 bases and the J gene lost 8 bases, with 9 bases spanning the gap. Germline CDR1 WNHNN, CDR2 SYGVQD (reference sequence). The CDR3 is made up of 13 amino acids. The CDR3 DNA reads TGCGCCAGCAGTGAGTCCAGGGCGCGTACGCAGTATTTT. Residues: CASSESRARTQYF.

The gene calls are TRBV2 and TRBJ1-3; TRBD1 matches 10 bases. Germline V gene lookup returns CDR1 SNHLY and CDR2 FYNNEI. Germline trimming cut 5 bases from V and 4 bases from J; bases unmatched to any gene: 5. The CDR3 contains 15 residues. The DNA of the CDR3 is TGTGCCAGCAGTTGGACAGGGGGGTTGGGAAACACCATATATTTT. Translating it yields CASSWTGGLGNTIYF.

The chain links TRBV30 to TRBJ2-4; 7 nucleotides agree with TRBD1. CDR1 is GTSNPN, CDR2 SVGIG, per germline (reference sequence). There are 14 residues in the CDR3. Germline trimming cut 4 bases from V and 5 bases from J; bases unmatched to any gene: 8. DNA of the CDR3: TGTGCCTGGAAAAACAGGGGACGCCAAAACATTCAGTACTTC. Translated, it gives CAWKNRGRQNIQYF.

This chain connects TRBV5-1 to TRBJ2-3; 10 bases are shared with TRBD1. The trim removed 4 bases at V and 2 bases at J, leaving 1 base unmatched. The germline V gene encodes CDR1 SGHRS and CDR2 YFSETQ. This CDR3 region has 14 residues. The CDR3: CASSRQGATDTQYF. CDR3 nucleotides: TGCGCCAGCAGCCGACAGGGGGCCACAGATACGCAGTATTTT.

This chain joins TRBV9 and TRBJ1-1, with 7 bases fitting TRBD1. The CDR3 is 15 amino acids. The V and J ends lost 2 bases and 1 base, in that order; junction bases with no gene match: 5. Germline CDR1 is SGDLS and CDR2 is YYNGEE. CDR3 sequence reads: CASSVAGTANTEAFF. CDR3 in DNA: TGTGCCAGCAGCGTGGCGGGGACAGCGAACACTGAAGCTTTCTTT. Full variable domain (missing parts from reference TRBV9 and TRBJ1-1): DSGVTQTPKHLITATGQRVTLRCSPRSGDLSVYWYQQSLDQGLQFLIQYYNGEERAKGNILERFSAQQFPDLHSELNLSSLELGDSALYFCASSVAGTANTEAFFGQGTRLTVV.

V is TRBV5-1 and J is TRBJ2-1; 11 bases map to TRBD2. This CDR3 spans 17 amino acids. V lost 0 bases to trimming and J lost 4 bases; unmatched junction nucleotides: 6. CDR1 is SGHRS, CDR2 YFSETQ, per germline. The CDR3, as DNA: TGCGCCAGCAGCTTGGAAGGGACTAGCGGACCATACAATGAGCAGTTCTTC. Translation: CASSLEGTSGPYNEQFF.